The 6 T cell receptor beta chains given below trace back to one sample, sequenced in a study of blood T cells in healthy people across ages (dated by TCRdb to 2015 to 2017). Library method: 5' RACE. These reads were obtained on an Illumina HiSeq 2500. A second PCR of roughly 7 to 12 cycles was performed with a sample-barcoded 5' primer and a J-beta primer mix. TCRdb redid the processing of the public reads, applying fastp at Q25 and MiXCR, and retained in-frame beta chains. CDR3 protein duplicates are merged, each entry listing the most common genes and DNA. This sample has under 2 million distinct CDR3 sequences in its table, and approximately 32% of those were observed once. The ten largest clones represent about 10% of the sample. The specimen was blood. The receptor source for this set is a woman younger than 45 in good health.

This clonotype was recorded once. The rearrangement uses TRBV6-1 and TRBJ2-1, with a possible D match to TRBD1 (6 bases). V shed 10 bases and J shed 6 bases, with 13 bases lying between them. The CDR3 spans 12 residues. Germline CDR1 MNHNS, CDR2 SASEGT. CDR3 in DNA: TGTGCCATCAACCAGGGGAGCAATGAGCAGTTCTTC. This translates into CAINQGSNEQFF.

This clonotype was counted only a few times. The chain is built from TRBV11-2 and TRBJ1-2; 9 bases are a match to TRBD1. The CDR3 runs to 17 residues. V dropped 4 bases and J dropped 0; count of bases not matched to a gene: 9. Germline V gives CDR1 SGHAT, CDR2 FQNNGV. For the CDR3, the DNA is TGTGCCAGCAGCTACCTCAGACAGGGGGTCCCTAACTATGGCTACACCTTC. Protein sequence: CASSYLRQGVPNYGYTF.

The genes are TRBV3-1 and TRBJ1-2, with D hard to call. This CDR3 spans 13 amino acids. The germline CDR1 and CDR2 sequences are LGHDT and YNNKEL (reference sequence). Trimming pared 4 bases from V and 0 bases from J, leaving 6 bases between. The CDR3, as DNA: TGTGCCAGCAGCCGCTTAGCTAACTATGGCTACACCTTC. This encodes CASSRLANYGYTF.

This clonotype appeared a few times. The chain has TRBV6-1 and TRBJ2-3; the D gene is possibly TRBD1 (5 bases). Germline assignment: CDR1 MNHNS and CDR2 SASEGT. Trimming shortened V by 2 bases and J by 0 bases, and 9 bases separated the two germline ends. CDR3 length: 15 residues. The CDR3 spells CASSEKGRSTDTQYF. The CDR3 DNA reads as TGTGCCAGCAGTGAAAAGGGGCGTAGCACAGATACGCAGTATTTT.

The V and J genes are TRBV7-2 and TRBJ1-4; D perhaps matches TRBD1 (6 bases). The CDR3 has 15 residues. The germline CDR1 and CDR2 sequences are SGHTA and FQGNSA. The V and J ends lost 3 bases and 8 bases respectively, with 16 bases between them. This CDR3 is CASSLGGTSGEKLFF. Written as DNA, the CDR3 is TGTGCCAGCAGCTTGGGAGGGACATCGGGAGAAAAACTGTTTTTT.

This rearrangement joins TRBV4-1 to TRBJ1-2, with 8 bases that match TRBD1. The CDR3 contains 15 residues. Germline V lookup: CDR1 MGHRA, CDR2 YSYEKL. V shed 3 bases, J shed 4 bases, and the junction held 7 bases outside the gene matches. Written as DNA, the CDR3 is TGCGCCAGCAGCCAGACTGTGGACAGGGTCTATGGCTACACCTTC. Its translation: CASSQTVDRVYGYTF.